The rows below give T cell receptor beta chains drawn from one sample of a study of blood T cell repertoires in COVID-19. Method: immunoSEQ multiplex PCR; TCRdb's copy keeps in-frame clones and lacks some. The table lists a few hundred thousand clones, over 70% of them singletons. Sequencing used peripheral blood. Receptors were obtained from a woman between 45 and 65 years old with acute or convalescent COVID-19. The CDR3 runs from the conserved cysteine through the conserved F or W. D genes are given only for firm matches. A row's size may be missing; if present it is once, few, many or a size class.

TGTGCCAGCAGTTACTCAGGAGGGTACACTGAAGCTTTCTTT | CASSYSGGYTEAFF | NA | TRBJ1-1 | TRBV6-2/TRBV6-3 | NA
TGTGCCAGCAGAATCTCAACAGGGTTGAGGCAGCCCCAGCATTTT | CASRISTGLRQPQHF | NA | TRBJ1-5 | TRBV2 | NA
TGTGCCAGCAGTGTCCCGGGACAGGGGAAAGATACGCAGTATTTT | CASSVPGQGKDTQYF | TRBD1 | TRBJ2-3 | TRBV5-4 | NA
TGCGCCAGCAGACCCGGGAGCGAAGAGACCCAGTACTTC | CASRPGSEETQYF | NA | TRBJ2-5 | TRBV5-1 | NA
TGTGCCAGCAGTGTTCAGGGTTCTGGGGAGACCCAGTACTTC | CASSVQGSGETQYF | NA | TRBJ2-5 | TRBV2 | NA
TGTGCCAGCAGCTTAGTCAGGGCGGCAGATACGCAGTATTTT | CASSLVRAADTQYF | NA | TRBJ2-3 | TRBV11-2 | NA
TGTGCCAGCAGTCCCACAGGGGTCGAGACCCAGTACTTC | CASSPTGVETQYF | TRBD1 | TRBJ2-5 | TRBV6-5 | NA
TGCGCCAGCAGCTATTCAGGCTCTGGGGCCAACGTCCTGACTTTC | CASSYSGSGANVLTF | NA | TRBJ2-6 | TRBV5-1 | NA
TGTGCCAGCAGCCCCACCGGGGGGGTCGAAACTGAAGCTTTCTTT | CASSPTGGVETEAFF | NA | TRBJ1-1 | TRBV9 | few
TGTGCCAGCAGTTCCCTTGAGTTCTCTGGGGCCAACGTCCTGACTTTC | CASSSLEFSGANVLTF | NA | TRBJ2-6 | TRBV28 | NA
TGTGCCAGCAAGGAAACAGGTTACAATGAGCAGTTCTTC | CASKETGYNEQFF | NA | TRBJ2-1 | TRBV12-3/TRBV12-4 | NA
TGCGCCAGCAGCTTGCAGTCTGATGAAAAACTGTTTTTT | CASSLQSDEKLFF | NA | TRBJ1-4 | TRBV5-1 | NA
TGTGCCAGCAGCTTATACTCGGGACAGGGAGGAAGCTACACCTTC | CASSLYSGQGGSYTF | TRBD1 | TRBJ1-2 | TRBV7-2 | NA
TGCAGCGTCGGGACAGGGCCCACAGATACGCAGTATTTT | CSVGTGPTDTQYF | TRBD1 | TRBJ2-3 | TRBV29-1 | NA
TGTGCCAGCAGGGACAGGGATACACTAAATTCACCCCTCCACTTT | CASRDRDTLNSPLHF | TRBD1 | TRBJ1-6 | TRBV2 | NA
TGCAGCGTGACCGGGACTAGCGAAGAGACCCAGTACTTC | CSVTGTSEETQYF | TRBD2 | TRBJ2-5 | TRBV29-1 | NA
TGTGCCAGCAGCGGTGGGGGCAAAACGGTTGAAGCTTTCTTT | CASSGGGKTVEAFF | NA | TRBJ1-1 | TRBV7-9 | many
TGTGCCAGTAGGAAGGGGGCGGAAGGGGATTCACCCCTCCACTTT | CASRKGAEGDSPLHF | TRBD1 | TRBJ1-6 | TRBV19 | NA
TGTGCCAGTAGTTGGGTGAGGGGGCCGGGCAAAAACATTCAGTACTTC | CASSWVRGPGKNIQYF | TRBD1 | TRBJ2-4 | TRBV19 | NA
TGTGCCACCAGCACGAGACTAGCGGGGGTCAATGAGCAGTTCTTC | CATSTRLAGVNEQFF | TRBD2 | TRBJ2-1 | TRBV15 | NA
TGTGCCAGTACCCGAAGGTGGGCAGTTAGCAATCAGCCCCAGCATTTT | CASTRRWAVSNQPQHF | NA | TRBJ1-5 | TRBV19 | NA
TGTGCCAGCAGCTTGGATTCGGGCTCTGGGGCCAACGTCCTGACTTTC | CASSLDSGSGANVLTF | NA | TRBJ2-6 | TRBV5-4 | NA
TGTGCCAGCAGCGTCACTAGCGGGAGCTACAATGAGCAGTTCTTC | CASSVTSGSYNEQFF | TRBD2 | TRBJ2-1 | TRBV9 | NA
TGTGCCAGCAGTTTAGCCGGGGGAGGTGAAGCTTTCTTT | CASSLAGGGEAFF | NA | TRBJ1-1 | TRBV12-3/TRBV12-4 | NA
TGTGCCATCAGCGGGACTGGGGCCAACGTCCTGACTTTC | CAISGTGANVLTF | NA | TRBJ2-6 | TRBV10-3 | NA
TGTGCCAGCAGCTTAAAAAGCAGACTTACGGCTGAAGCTTTCTTT | CASSLKSRLTAEAFF | NA | TRBJ1-1 | TRBV7-9 | NA
TGCGCCAGCAGCTTTGACAGGGGGAACACTGAAGCTTTCTTT | CASSFDRGNTEAFF | TRBD1 | TRBJ1-1 | TRBV5-1 | NA
TGTGCCAGCAGTCCGCGGACAGTAATGAACACTGAAGCTTTCTTT | CASSPRTVMNTEAFF | NA | TRBJ1-1 | TRBV27 | NA
TGTGCCAGCAGCCTAAGGGGACAGGGGGTTACTAATGAAAAACTGTTTTTT | CASSLRGQGVTNEKLFF | TRBD1 | TRBJ1-4 | TRBV3-1/TRBV3-2 | NA
TGCGCCAGCAGCTCATACGGGGGCTACAATGAGCAGTTCTTC | CASSSYGGYNEQFF | NA | TRBJ2-1 | TRBV5-1 | NA
TGCGCCAGCAGCGCAAATACAGGGGGCGGCACAGATACGCAGTATTTT | CASSANTGGGTDTQYF | TRBD1 | TRBJ2-3 | TRBV5-1 | NA
TGCGCCAGCAGCTTGGGGGGTGCTAGCGTCCAAGAGACCCAGTACTTC | CASSLGGASVQETQYF | NA | TRBJ2-5 | TRBV5-1 | NA
TGTGCCAGCAGCTTGAATGTATTCGGGGGAACAGATACGCAGTATTTT | CASSLNVFGGTDTQYF | NA | TRBJ2-3 | TRBV7-2 | NA